Described below is a single T cell receptor (beta chain) sequence and its context. Then a second PCR, running about 6 to 11 cycles, was carried out with a sample-barcoded 5' primer and a J-beta primer mix. TCRdb reprocessed the 5' RACE reads via MiXCR and lists one record per CDR3 protein. The sample has 700,000 or so distinct CDR3 sequences; around a fifth are singletons. This CDR3 region has 18 residues. Deletions cut 3 bases from V and 0 bases from J, with 18 bases between. The sample belongs to a study of blood T cells in healthy people across ages. The chain carries TRBV12-3 or TRBV12-4 and TRBJ2-4, with D possibly TRBD2 on 6 matching bases. The receptor was derived from a man in his sixties or seventies in good health. The source material was blood. CDR3 sequence (DNA): TGTGCCAGCAGTTTCGGGCTAGCGTATTCTGTAGCCAAAAACATTCAGTACTTC. It specifies CASSFGLAYSVAKNIQYF.